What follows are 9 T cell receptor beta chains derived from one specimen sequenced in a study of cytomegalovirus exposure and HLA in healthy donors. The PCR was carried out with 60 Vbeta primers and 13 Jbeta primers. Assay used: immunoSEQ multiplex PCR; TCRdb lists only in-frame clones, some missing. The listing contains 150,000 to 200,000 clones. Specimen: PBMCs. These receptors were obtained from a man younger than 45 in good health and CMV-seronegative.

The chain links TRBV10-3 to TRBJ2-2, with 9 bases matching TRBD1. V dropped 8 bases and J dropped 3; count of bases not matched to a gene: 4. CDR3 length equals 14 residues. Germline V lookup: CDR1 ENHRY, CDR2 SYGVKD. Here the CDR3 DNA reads TGTGCCATCTCCGACAGGGGGGACACCGGGGAGCTGTTTTTT. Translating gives CAISDRGDTGELFF.

The DNA for the CDR3 is TGTGCCAGCAGCGCACAGGGGGCAGGAAATTCACCCCTCCACTTT. It translates to CASSAQGAGNSPLHF. The V gene is TRBV2, the J gene TRBJ1-6, with 9 bases fitting TRBD1. This CDR3 is built from 15 residues. Germline CDR1 and CDR2: SNHLY and FYNNEI. V gave up 6 bases and J gave up 7 bases; unmatched junction bases: 7.

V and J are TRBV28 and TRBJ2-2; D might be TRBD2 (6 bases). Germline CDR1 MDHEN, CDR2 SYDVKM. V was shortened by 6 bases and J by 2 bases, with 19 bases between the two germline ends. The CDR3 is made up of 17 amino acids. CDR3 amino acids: CASSLRRGSLNTGELFF. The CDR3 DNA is TGTGCCAGCAGCCTCCGGCGGGGTAGCCTCAACACCGGGGAGCTGTTTTTT.

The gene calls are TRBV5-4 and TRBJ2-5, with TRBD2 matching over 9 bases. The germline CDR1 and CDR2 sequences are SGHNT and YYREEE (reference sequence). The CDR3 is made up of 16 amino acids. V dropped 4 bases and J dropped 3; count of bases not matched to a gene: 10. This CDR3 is CASSPQAGGSKETQYF. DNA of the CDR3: TGTGCCAGCAGCCCCCAGGCGGGAGGGAGCAAAGAGACCCAGTACTTC.

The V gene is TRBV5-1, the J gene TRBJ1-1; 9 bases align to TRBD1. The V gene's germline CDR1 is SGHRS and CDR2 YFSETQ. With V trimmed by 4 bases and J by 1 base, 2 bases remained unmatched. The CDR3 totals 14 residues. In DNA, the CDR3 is TGCGCCAGCAGCAGGGACAGGGCGAACACTGAAGCTTTCTTT. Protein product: CASSRDRANTEAFF.

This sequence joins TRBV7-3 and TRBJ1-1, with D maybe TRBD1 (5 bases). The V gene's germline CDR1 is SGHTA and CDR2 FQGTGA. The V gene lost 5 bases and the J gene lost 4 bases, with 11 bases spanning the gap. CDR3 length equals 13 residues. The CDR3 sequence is CASSIGDGTEAFF. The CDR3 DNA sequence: TGTGCCAGCAGCATAGGGGATGGCACTGAAGCTTTCTTT.

The CDR3 loop reads CAWSVLTGVQPQHF. As DNA, the CDR3 is TGTGCCTGGAGTGTACTGACAGGGGTTCAGCCCCAGCATTTT. The rearrangement uses TRBV30 and TRBJ1-5, with 8 bases aligning to TRBD1. With 0 bases clipped from V and 6 bases from J, the junction kept 4 bases outside the gene matches. Germline V lookup: CDR1 GTSNPN, CDR2 SVGIG (reference sequence). This CDR3 region has 14 residues. Looking up the rest from reference TRBV30 and TRBJ1-5 gives the full variable domain: SQTIHQWPATLVQPVGSPLSLECTVEGTSNPNLYWYRQAAGRGLQLLFYSVGIGQISSEVPQNLSASRPQDRQFILSSKKLLLSDSGFYLCAWSVLTGVQPQHFGDGTRLSIL.

DNA for the CDR3: TGTGCCAGCTCGCCTGCTCCGGGCGGACAGGGGGCCTTCAATCAGCCCCAGCATTTT. It codes for CASSPAPGGQGAFNQPQHF. The chain joins TRBV18 to TRBJ1-5, with 11 positions matching TRBD1. The ends lost 6 bases at V and 3 bases at J; junction bases unmatched: 16. The CDR3 length is 19 residues. The germline V gene has CDR1 KGHSH and CDR2 LQKENI.

The CDR3 reads CAWSARGGEHTGELFF. CDR3 nucleotides: TGTGCCTGGAGTGCGAGGGGCGGGGAACACACCGGGGAGCTGTTTTTT. V and J are TRBV30 and TRBJ2-2, with D perhaps TRBD2 (6 bases). The V gene's germline CDR1 is GTSNPN and CDR2 SVGIG (reference sequence). CDR3 length: 16 residues. Trimming took off 1 base at V and 3 bases at J, with 15 bases between the two ends. The full variable domain, rest sourced from reference TRBV30 and TRBJ2-2, is SQTIHQWPATLVQPVGSPLSLECTVEGTSNPNLYWYRQAAGRGLQLLFYSVGIGQISSEVPQNLSASRPQDRQFILSSKKLLLSDSGFYLCAWSARGGEHTGELFFGEGSRLTVL.